A single sample gave rise to the 5 T cell receptor beta chains below, sequenced in a study of cytomegalovirus exposure and HLA in healthy donors (dated by TCRdb to about 2017). Receptors were amplified or captured by the immunoSEQ multiplex PCR assay. The multiplex PCR relied on a mix of 60 forward primers for TCR Vbeta segments and 13 reverse primers for TCR Jbeta segments. TCRdb holds this immuneACCESS table with in-frame rearrangements only. Some clones are missing; in checked studies, unresolved V genes explain under half, and the rest has no known cause. The sample has about 140,000 clones on record, 80% of them singletons. Roughly 2% of the sample belongs to the ten largest clones. Material: PBMCs. Receptors originate from a man aged 25-45 years in good health and CMV-seronegative.

A single count supports this clone. The chain couples TRBV19 to TRBJ1-2, with D possibly matching TRBD1 (6 bases). CDR1 is LNHDA and CDR2 is SQIVND in the germline V gene (reference sequence). The CDR3 has 14 residues. Trimming cost V 7 bases and J 6 bases, with 18 bases left between them. CDR3: CASNRVGVLDGYTF. The CDR3 DNA follows: TGTGCCAGTAACAGGGTAGGGGTACTGGATGGCTACACCTTC.

CDR3 region: CASSLLWGGTGELFF. CDR3 bases: TGTGCCAGCAGCTTACTCTGGGGGGGCACCGGGGAGCTGTTTTTT. V usage is TRBV5-8 and J usage is TRBJ2-2, with 7 bases that match TRBD2. Trimming took 2 bases from V and 4 from J; bases not matched to a gene: 5. This CDR3 has 15 amino acids. Per the germline V gene, CDR1 is SGHTS and CDR2 is YDEGEE.

V is TRBV2 and J is TRBJ2-7, with 10 bases that match TRBD1. V shed 6 bases, J shed 4 bases, and the junction held 6 bases outside the gene matches. Germline loops: CDR1 SNHLY, CDR2 FYNNEI. The CDR3 spans 14 residues. The CDR3 region is CASRVTGGFYEQYF. CDR3 nucleotides: TGTGCCAGCAGGGTGACAGGGGGCTTTTACGAGCAGTACTTC.

The rearrangement uses TRBV11-2 and TRBJ2-7, with D tentatively TRBD2 (5 bases). With 5 bases removed from V and 6 bases from J, the gap between germline ends came to 8 bases. Germline V CDR1 and CDR2: SGHAT, FQNNGV. CDR3 length equals 11 residues. The CDR3 DNA is TGTGCCAGCAGCCGGGGATTCGAGCAGTACTTC. This codes for CASSRGFEQYF.

The rearrangement joins TRBV7-2 to TRBJ2-3; 7 bases line up with TRBD1. This CDR3 comprises 14 residues. Per germline, CDR1 SGHTA and CDR2 FQGNSA. V lost 5 bases to trimming and J lost 4 bases; unmatched junction nucleotides: 6. CDR3: CASSPGTDADTQYF. The CDR3, as DNA: TGTGCCAGCAGCCCCGGGACAGACGCAGATACGCAGTATTTT.